A single sample gave rise to the 10 T cell receptor beta chains below, sequenced in a study of PD-1 blockade in classical Hodgkin lymphoma (dated by TCRdb to the early 2020s). Read against the paper, the sample's time point label means: cycle 4 day 1 (C4D1), after less than 7 weeks of nivolumab. Relapse after autologous stem cell transplantation had occurred in all trial patients, and cohorts A, B and C were distinguished by prior brentuximab vedotin exposure. Using a Miltenyi CD4+ T cell isolation kit, CD4+ T cells were purified from thawed PBMCs through magnetic negative selection. The library was prepared using the immunoSEQ multiplex PCR assay. In TCRdb, the immuneACCESS table is reduced to in-frame sequences with V and J assigned. These tables do not hold every clone; where another copy was compared, an unresolved V gene accounts for under half, and the others remain unexplained. The table for this sample lists some 27,000 clones; approximately 80% of them were counted only once. Roughly 0.6% of the sample rests with the top ten.

The material was CD4+ T cells from blood, obtained before the fourth cycle of nivolumab. These receptors all come from a human donor with classical Hodgkin lymphoma.

This clone was observed once. J is TRBJ2-6 and V is TRBV28; no reliable D call. Germline V gene data show CDR1 as MDHEN and CDR2 as SYDVKM. The CDR3 is 18 amino acids. The V end was cut by 2 bases, the J end by 0 bases, with 14 bases between. CDR3 in DNA: TGTGCCAGCAGTTTAAGGCCAGGAACAAGCTCTGGGGCCAACGTCCTGACTTTC. Amino acids: CASSLRPGTSSGANVLTF.

The chain has TRBV6-5 and TRBJ1-1; TRBD1 is a possible D gene (5 bases). V was pared by 5 bases and J by 0 bases, with 10 bases between. The germline CDR1 and CDR2 sequences are MNHEY and SVGAGI. This CDR3 region has 14 residues. The CDR3 loop is CASSQGRLNTEAFF. CDR3 DNA sequence: TGTGCCAGCAGTCAGGGTCGATTGAACACTGAAGCTTTCTTT.

This chain uses TRBV10-3 with TRBJ1-5; possibly TRBD1 for D (5 bases). V was pared by 0 bases and J by 4 bases, with 10 bases between. Germline assignment: CDR1 ENHRY and CDR2 SYGVKD. CDR3 length equals 15 residues. CDR3 DNA: TGTGCCATCAGTGAGTCAGGTGGGGGGAATCAGCCCCAGCATTTT. This translates into CAISESGGGNQPQHF.

J is TRBJ1-3 and V is TRBV5-1; D is undetermined. V lost 3 bases and J lost 4, with 5 bases in between. The CDR3 covers 12 residues. In germline, CDR1 is SGHRS, CDR2 YFSETQ. The CDR3 sequence is CASSSNGNTIYF. The CDR3, as DNA: TGCGCCAGCAGCTCCAACGGAAACACCATATATTTT.

The rearrangement uses TRBV6-5 and TRBJ1-1; 8 bases fit TRBD1. The CDR3 loop spans 12 amino acids. CDR1 and CDR2 from the germline V gene are MNHEY and SVGAGI. CDR3 in amino acids: CGARGPNTEAFF. CDR3 DNA sequence: TGTGGAGCCAGGGGGCCGAACACTGAAGCTTTCTTT.

This chain joins TRBV7-9 and TRBJ2-3; perhaps TRBD1 as D (6 bases). The CDR3 is made up of 13 amino acids. V dropped 8 bases and J dropped 7 bases, with 16 bases sitting between them. CDR1 and CDR2 from the germline V gene are SEHNR and FQNEAQ (reference sequence). The CDR3 DNA sequence: TGTGCCAGCGGTGCGTCAGGGGTGAATACGCAGTATTTT. It translates to CASGASGVNTQYF.

The rearrangement uses TRBV18 and TRBJ2-1; 11 nucleotides align to TRBD2. The CDR3 contains 15 residues. The trim removed 3 bases at V and 9 bases at J, leaving 7 bases unmatched. Germline CDR1 KGHSH, CDR2 LQKENI. CDR3 coding DNA: TGTGCCAGCTCACCCCTCGGACTAGCGGGCACTGAGCAGTTCTTC. It translates to CASSPLGLAGTEQFF.

The chain carries TRBV28 and TRBJ2-3, with 11 bases aligning to TRBD2. Germline CDR1 reads MDHEN; CDR2 reads SYDVKM. Trimming cost V 10 bases and J 0 bases; bases outside gene matches: 9. The CDR3 is 16 amino acids. The CDR3 region has the DNA TGTGCCACATTAGCGGGGGGGGCATCTAGCACAGATACGCAGTATTTT. It encodes CATLAGGASSTDTQYF.

The chain combines TRBV5-1 with TRBJ2-1; 9 bases line up with TRBD2. The J segment lost 2 bases and the V segment lost 8 bases, leaving 17 bases of the junction unmatched. CDR3 length equals 18 residues. Germline CDR1 reads SGHRS; CDR2 reads YFSETQ. This chain's CDR3 is CASQKLAGAQGAYNEQFF. The DNA for the CDR3 is TGCGCCAGTCAGAAACTAGCGGGCGCGCAAGGGGCCTACAATGAGCAGTTCTTC.

This clone was observed a handful of times. This sequence joins TRBV2 and TRBJ2-1; D not resolved. V lost 2 bases, J lost 9 bases, and 8 bases lay in between. There are 12 residues in the CDR3. Germline V gene data show CDR1 as SNHLY and CDR2 as FYNNEI. Written as DNA, the CDR3 is TGTGCCAGCAGTGAATACTCGCTTGAGCAGTTCTTC. Protein product: CASSEYSLEQFF. Supplemented by reference TRBV2 and TRBJ2-1, the full variable domain reads EPEVTQTPSHQVTQMGQEVILRCVPISNHLYFYWYRQILGQKVEFLVSFYNNEISEKSEIFDDQFSVERPDGSNFTLKIRSTKLEDSAMYFCASSEYSLEQFFGPGTRLTVL.